This T cell receptor beta chain is drawn from a study of shared clonotypes between healthy human individuals. Original handling: Quality scores were absent from the junction-only immunoSEQ sequences, so filtering differed. Profiled with immunoSEQ multiplex PCR; TCRdb holds only in-frame clones, not every one. V, J and clone size are those of that table, while D and trimming were read from the DNA. The table has 2 million to 2.5 million clones, approximately 95% seen once; the top ten hold roughly 0.13%. The germline V gene encodes CDR1 SNHLY and CDR2 FYNNEI. The CDR3 runs 14 residues. The V and J ends lost 4 bases and 4 bases respectively, with 10 bases between them. Donors, without exception, were Caucasian adults residing in Nashville, Tennessee.

The chain uses TRBV2 and TRBJ1-4, with D tentatively TRBD1 (6 bases). The TCR was taken from a man aged 18 to 30 in good health. Specimen: naive CD4+ T cells sorted from blood. Subset here: CD45RA+ positively selected. CDR3 sequence: CASSGTVINEKLFF. CDR3 nucleotide sequence: TGTGCCAGCAGTGGGACAGTGATTAATGAAAAACTGTTTTTT.